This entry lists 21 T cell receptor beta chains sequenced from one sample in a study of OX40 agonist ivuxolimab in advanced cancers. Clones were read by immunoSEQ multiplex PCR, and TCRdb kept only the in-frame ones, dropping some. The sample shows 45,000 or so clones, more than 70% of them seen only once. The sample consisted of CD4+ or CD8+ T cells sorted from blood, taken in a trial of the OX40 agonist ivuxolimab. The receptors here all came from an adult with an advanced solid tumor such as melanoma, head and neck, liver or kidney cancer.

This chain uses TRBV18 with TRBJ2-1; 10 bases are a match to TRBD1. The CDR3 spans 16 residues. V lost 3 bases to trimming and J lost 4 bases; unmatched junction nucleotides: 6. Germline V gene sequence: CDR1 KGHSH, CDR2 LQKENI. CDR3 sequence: CASSPGQGGGYNEQFF. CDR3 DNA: TGTGCCAGCTCACCCGGACAGGGGGGTGGATACAATGAGCAGTTCTTC.

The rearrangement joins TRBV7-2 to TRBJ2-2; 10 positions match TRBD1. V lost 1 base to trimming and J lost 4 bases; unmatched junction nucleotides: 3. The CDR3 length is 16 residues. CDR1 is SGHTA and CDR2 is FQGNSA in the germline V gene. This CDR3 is CASSLVGTGVTGELFF. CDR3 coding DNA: TGTGCCAGCAGCTTAGTTGGGACAGGGGTCACCGGGGAGCTGTTTTTT.

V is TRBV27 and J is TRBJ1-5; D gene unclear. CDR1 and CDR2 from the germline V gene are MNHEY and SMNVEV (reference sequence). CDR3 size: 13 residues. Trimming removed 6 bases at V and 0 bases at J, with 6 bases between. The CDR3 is CASSFASNQPQHF. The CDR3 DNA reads TGTGCCAGCAGCTTTGCTAGCAATCAGCCCCAGCATTTT.

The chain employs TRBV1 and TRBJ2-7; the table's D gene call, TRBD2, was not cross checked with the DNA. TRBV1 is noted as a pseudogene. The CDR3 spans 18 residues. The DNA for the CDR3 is TGCACCAGCAGCCGCAAGGTGGGGACTAGCGGGAGCTCCTACGAGCAGTACTTC. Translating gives CTSSRKVGTSGSSYEQYF.

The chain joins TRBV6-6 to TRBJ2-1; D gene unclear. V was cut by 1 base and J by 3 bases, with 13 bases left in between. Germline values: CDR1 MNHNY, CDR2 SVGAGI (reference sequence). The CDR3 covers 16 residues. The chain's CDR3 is CASSYFGLNLYNEQFF. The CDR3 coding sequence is TGTGCCAGCAGTTACTTCGGGCTGAACCTCTACAATGAGCAGTTCTTC.

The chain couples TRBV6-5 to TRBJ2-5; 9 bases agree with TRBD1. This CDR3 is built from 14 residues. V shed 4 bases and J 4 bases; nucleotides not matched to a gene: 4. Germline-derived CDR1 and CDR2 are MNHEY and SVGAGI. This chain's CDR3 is CASSSGQGLETQYF. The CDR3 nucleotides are TGTGCCAGCAGTTCGGGACAGGGCCTAGAGACCCAGTACTTC.

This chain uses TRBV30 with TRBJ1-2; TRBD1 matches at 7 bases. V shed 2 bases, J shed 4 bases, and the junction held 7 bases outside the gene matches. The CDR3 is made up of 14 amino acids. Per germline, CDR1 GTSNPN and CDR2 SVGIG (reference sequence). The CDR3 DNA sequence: TGTGCCTGGAGTCGAACCGGGACAGCCTATGGCTACACCTTC. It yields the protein CAWSRTGTAYGYTF.

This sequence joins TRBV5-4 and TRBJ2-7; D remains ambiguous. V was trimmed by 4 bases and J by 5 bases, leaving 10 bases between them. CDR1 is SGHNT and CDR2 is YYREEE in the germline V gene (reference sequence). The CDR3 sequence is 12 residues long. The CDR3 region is CASSVNLDEQYF. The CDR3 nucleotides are TGTGCCAGCAGCGTCAACTTGGACGAGCAGTACTTC.

DNA for the CDR3: TGTGCCAGCAGTTTAGTAGATAAGCACTACGAGCAGTACTTC. Its protein product is CASSLVDKHYEQYF. This chain joins TRBV28 and TRBJ2-7; D is uncertain. The CDR3 sequence is 14 residues long. CDR1 is MDHEN and CDR2 is SYDVKM in the germline V gene. The V gene lost 2 bases and the J gene lost 3 bases, with 11 bases spanning the gap.

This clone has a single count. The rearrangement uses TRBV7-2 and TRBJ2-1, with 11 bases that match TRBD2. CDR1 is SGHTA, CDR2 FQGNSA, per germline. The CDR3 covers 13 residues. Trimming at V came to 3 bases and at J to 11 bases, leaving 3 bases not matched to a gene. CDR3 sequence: CASSFGLAGQQFF. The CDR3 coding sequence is TGTGCCAGCAGCTTCGGACTAGCGGGCCAGCAGTTCTTC.

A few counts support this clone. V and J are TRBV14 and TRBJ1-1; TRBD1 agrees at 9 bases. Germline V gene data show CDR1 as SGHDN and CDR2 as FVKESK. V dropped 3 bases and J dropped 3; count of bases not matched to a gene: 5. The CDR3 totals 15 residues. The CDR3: CASSQWTGVHTEAFF. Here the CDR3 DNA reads TGTGCCAGCAGCCAGTGGACAGGGGTGCACACTGAAGCTTTCTTT.

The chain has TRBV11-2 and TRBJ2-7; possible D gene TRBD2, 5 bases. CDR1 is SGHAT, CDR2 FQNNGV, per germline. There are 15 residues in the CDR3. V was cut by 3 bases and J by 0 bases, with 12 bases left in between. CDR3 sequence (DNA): TGTGCCAGCAGCTTTGAGGGTCGGGACTCCTACGAGCAGTACTTC. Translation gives CASSFEGRDSYEQYF.

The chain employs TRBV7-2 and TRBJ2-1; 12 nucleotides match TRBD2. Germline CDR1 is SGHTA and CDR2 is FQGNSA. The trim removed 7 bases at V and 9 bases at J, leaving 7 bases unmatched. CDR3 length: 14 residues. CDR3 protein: CASNLLAGGPEQFF. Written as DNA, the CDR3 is TGTGCCAGCAACCTACTAGCGGGAGGCCCTGAGCAGTTCTTC.

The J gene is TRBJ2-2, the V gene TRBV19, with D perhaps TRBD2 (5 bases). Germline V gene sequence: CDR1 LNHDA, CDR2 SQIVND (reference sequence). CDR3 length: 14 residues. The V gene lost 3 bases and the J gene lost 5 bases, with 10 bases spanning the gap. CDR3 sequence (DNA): TGTGCCAGTAGTATCGGGGTCGGAACCGGGGAGCTGTTTTTT. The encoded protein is CASSIGVGTGELFF.

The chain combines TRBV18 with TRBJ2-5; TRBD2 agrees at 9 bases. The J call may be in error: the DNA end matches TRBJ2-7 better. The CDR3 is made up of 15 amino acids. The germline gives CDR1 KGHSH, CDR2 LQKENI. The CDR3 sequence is CASSPLAGVDYEQYF. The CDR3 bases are TGTGCCAGCTCACCACTAGCGGGAGTTGACTACGAGCAGTACTTC.

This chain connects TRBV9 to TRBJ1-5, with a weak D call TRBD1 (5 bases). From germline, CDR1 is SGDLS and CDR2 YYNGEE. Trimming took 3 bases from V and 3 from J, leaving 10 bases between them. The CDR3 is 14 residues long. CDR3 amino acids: CASSAQGDNQPQHF. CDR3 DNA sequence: TGTGCCAGCAGCGCTCAGGGTGACAATCAGCCCCAGCATTTT.

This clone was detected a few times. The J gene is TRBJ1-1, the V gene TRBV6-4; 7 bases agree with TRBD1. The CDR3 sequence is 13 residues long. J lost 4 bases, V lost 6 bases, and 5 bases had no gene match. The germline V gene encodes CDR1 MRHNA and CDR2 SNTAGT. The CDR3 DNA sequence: TGTGCCAGCAGCCGGGACAGTCGCACTGAAGCTTTCTTT. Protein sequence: CASSRDSRTEAFF.

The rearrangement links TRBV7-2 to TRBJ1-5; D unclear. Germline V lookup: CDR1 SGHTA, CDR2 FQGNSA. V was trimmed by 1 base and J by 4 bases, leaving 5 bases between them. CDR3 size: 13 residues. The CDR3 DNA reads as TGTGCCAGCAGCTTAGTGGGGAATCAGCCCCAGCATTTT. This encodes CASSLVGNQPQHF.

In DNA, the CDR3 is TGTGCCAGCAGCCAAGATCAGGGCAGGCAGCAGTACTTC. Residues: CASSQDQGRQQYF. The chain carries TRBV27 and TRBJ2-7; D possibly corresponds to TRBD1 (5 bases). The CDR3 sequence is 13 residues long. V was clipped by 6 bases and J by 8 bases, with 17 bases between them. Per the germline V gene, CDR1 is MNHEY and CDR2 is SMNVEV (reference sequence).

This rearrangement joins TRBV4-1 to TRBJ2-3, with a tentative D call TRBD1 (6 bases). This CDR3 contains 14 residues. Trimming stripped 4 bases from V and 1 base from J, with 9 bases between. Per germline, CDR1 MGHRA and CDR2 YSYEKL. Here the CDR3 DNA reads TGCGCCAGCAGCCCACGGACAGGCACAGATACGCAGTATTTT. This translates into CASSPRTGTDTQYF.

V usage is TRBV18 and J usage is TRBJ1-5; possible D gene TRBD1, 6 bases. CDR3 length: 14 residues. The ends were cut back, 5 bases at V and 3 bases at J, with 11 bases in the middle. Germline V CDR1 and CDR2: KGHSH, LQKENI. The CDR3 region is CASSARDINQPQHF. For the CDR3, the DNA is TGTGCCAGCTCAGCCCGGGACATCAATCAGCCCCAGCATTTT.